These 9 T cell receptor beta chains came from one sample sequenced in a study of response to subunit inactivated influenza vaccine. TCRdb redid the calling of the RT-PCR reads with MiXCR, one entry per CDR3 protein. The sample carries some 520,000 distinct CDR3 sequences, 15% to 20% recorded once. The input for sequencing was CD4+ T cells sorted from PBMCs, taken roughly 24 months after vaccination. These receptor sequences come from a man aged 50 to 69 who received an inactivated influenza vaccine.

V and J are TRBV6-1 and TRBJ1-1; possibly TRBD1 for D (5 bases). There are 18 residues in the CDR3. Germline CDR1 is MNHNS and CDR2 is SASEGT. V lost 6 bases and J lost 0, with 23 bases in between. This CDR3 is CASSPQRGTFAMNTEAFF. The CDR3 DNA is TGTGCCAGCAGCCCTCAGCGGGGGACCTTTGCGATGAACACTGAAGCTTTCTTT.

The chain couples TRBV20-1 to TRBJ2-3; a weak D match, TRBD1 (6 bases). The CDR3 has 17 amino acids. Trimming pared 1 base from V and 0 bases from J, leaving 17 bases between. The germline V gene has CDR1 DFQATT and CDR2 SNEGSKA (reference sequence). In DNA, the CDR3 is TGCAGTGCTAGAGGGGCGGGCCGGACAGCTAGCACAGATACGCAGTATTTT. As protein: CSARGAGRTASTDTQYF.

A few counts support this clonotype. V is TRBV6-5 and J is TRBJ2-3, with unresolved D. This CDR3 contains 15 residues. V dropped 2 bases and J dropped 0 bases, with 9 bases sitting between them. Germline assignment: CDR1 MNHEY and CDR2 SVGAGI. CDR3 amino acids: CASSYLGTSTDTQYF. The CDR3 region has the DNA TGTGCCAGCAGTTACCTTGGAACTAGCACAGATACGCAGTATTTT.

This clonotype has more than one count but fewer than ten. The V gene is TRBV11-2, the J gene TRBJ1-2; TRBD1 might be the D (5 bases). The germline V gene encodes CDR1 SGHAT and CDR2 FQNNGV. Trimming cost V 0 bases and J 6 bases, with 14 bases left between them. The CDR3 contains 15 residues. CDR3 in amino acids: CASSLDSRGLHGYTF. CDR3 nucleotides: TGTGCCAGCAGCTTAGATTCCCGGGGCTTACATGGCTACACCTTC.

The chain couples TRBV4-1 to TRBJ2-3; 9 bases agree with TRBD1. This CDR3 contains 17 residues. Trimming cost V 2 bases and J 1 base; bases outside gene matches: 7. From germline, CDR1 is MGHRA and CDR2 YSYEKL. Here the CDR3 DNA reads TGCGCCAGCAGCCAAATTTACAGGGGGCTTGGCACAGATACGCAGTATTTT. The encoded protein is CASSQIYRGLGTDTQYF.

This clonotype appeared a few times. The chain carries TRBV5-1 and TRBJ2-1; 9 bases line up with TRBD2. J lost 6 bases, V lost 3 bases, and 10 bases had no gene match. CDR3 length equals 16 residues. Germline CDR1 and CDR2: SGHRS and YFSETQ. The CDR3 region has the DNA TGCGCCAGCAGCTGGGGGGCGGGAGGGCCAGGCAATGAGCAGTTCTTC. It codes for CASSWGAGGPGNEQFF.

This clonotype was recorded many times. The V and J genes are TRBV29-1 and TRBJ2-3; 7 bases align to TRBD1. Germline V gene sequence: CDR1 SQVTM, CDR2 ANQGSEA. The CDR3 runs to 13 residues. Trimming at V came to 7 bases and at J to 4 bases, leaving 8 bases not matched to a gene. The CDR3 nucleotides read TGCAGCGGTCAGAGGGGGCCATCAGATACGCAGTATTTT. It yields the protein CSGQRGPSDTQYF.

The rearrangement uses TRBV7-2 and TRBJ1-3; a possible D gene is TRBD1 (5 bases). V was cut by 4 bases and J by 4 bases, with 20 bases left in between. From germline, CDR1 is SGHTA and CDR2 FQGNSA. The CDR3 spans 17 residues. The CDR3 protein is CASSSAVVGEQGNTIYF. The CDR3 DNA reads TGTGCCAGCAGCTCAGCTGTGGTGGGGGAGCAGGGAAACACCATATATTTT.

The CDR3 DNA follows: TGCAGCGTTACAGGTCGCCTGGGACATGAGCAGTTCTTC. Protein product: CSVTGRLGHEQFF. V is TRBV29-1 and J is TRBJ2-1; D could derive from TRBD1 or TRBD2 (5 bases each). The CDR3 has 13 amino acids. V dropped 5 bases and J dropped 8 bases, with 16 bases sitting between them. Germline V gene lookup returns CDR1 SQVTM and CDR2 ANQGSEA.